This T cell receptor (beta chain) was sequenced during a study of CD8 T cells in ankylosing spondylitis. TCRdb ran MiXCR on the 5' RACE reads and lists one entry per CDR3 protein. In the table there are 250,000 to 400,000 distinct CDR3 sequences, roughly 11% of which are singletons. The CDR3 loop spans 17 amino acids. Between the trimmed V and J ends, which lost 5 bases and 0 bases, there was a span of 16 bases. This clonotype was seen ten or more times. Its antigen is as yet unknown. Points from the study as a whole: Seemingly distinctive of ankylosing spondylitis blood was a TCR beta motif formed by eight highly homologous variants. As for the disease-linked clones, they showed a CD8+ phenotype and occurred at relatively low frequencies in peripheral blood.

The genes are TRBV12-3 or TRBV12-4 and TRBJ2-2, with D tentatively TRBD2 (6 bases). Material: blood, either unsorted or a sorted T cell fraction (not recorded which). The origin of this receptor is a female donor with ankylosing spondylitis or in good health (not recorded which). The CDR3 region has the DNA TGTGCCAGCAGTCTTATGGTGGGGGGTGCGAACACCGGGGAGCTGTTTTTT. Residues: CASSLMVGGANTGELFF.